This TCR beta chain appears in the sequencing data of a study of blood T cell repertoires in COVID-19. With 8 bases clipped from V and 9 bases from J, the junction kept 11 bases outside the gene matches. Germline V lookup: CDR1 SNHLY, CDR2 FYNNEI. CDR3 length: 14 residues. The table lists this clone with a few counts. Authors' methods: Researchers report that nucleated cell counts were estimated from reference gene primer amplification. Using immunoSEQ multiplex PCR, the repertoire was profiled, and TCRdb retains in-frame clones only, with some absent. V and J calls plus clone size are reproduced from that table; the DNA served to infer D and trimming. The sample includes about 140,000 clones, around 73% of them seen just once.

This TCR was recovered from a woman aged 50 to 60 who had recovered from COVID-19. The rearrangement links TRBV2 to TRBJ2-1; 9 nucleotides line up with TRBD2. The material sequenced was PBMCs or T cells enriched from blood (not recorded which). The CDR3 DNA reads TGTGCCAGCTTCGGTGTGAGCGGGGGGCGTGAGCAGTTCTTC. Protein sequence: CASFGVSGGREQFF.